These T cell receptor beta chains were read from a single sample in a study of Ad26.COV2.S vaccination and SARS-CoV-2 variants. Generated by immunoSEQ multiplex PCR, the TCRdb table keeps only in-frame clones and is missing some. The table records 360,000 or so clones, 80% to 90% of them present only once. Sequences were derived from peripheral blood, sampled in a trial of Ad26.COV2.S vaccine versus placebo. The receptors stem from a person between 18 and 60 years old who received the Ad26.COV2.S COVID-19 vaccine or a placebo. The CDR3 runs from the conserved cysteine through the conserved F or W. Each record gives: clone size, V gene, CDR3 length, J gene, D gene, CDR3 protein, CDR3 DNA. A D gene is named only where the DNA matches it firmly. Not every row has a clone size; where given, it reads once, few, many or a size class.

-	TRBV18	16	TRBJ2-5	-	CASSPGRGFGKETQYF	TGTGCCAGCTCACCGGGCAGGGGTTTCGGGAAAGAGACCCAGTACTTC
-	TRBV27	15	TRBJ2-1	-	CASSLLGPLGNEQFF	TGTGCCAGCAGTTTATTGGGGCCTTTAGGCAATGAGCAGTTCTTC
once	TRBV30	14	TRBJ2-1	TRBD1	CAGSPGQGINEQFF	TGTGCCGGTTCGCCGGGACAGGGAATCAATGAGCAGTTCTTC
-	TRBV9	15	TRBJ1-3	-	CASSVEAGTGNTIYF	TGTGCCAGCAGCGTAGAGGCAGGGACCGGAAACACCATATATTTT
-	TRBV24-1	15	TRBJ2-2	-	CATSPGGGNTGELFF	TGTGCCACCAGCCCAGGGGGGGGGAACACCGGGGAGCTGTTTTTT
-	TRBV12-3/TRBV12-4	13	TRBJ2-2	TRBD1	CASSLTGTGELFF	TGTGCCAGCAGTTTGACAGGGACCGGGGAGCTGTTTTTT
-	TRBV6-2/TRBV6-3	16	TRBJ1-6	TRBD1	CASRYRGQDYNSPLHF	TGTGCCAGCAGATACAGGGGGCAAGACTATAATTCACCCCTCCACTTT
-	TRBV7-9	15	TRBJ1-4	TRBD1	CASSGTGEVNEKLFF	TGTGCCAGCAGCGGCACAGGGGAAGTTAATGAAAAACTGTTTTTT
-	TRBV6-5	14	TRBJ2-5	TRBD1	CASSYWPGGETQYF	TGTGCCAGCAGTTACTGGCCAGGGGGTGAGACCCAGTACTTC
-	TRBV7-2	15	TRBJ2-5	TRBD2	CASSFPLAGDETQYF	TGTGCCAGCAGCTTCCCCCTAGCGGGGGACGAGACCCAGTACTTC
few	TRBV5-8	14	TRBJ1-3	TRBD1	CASTKRDRANTIYF	TGTGCCAGCACCAAGAGGGACAGGGCCAACACCATATATTTT
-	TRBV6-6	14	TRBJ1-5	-	CASSYFGRDQPQHF	TGTGCCAGCAGTTACTTCGGTCGGGATCAGCCCCAGCATTTT
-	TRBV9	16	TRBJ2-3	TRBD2	CASSGRGGRGADTQYF	TGTGCCAGCTCTGGGCGTGGCGGGAGGGGTGCAGATACGCAGTATTTT
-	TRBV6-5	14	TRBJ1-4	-	CASFGEGTNEKLFF	TGTGCCAGCTTCGGGGAGGGGACTAATGAAAAACTGTTTTTT
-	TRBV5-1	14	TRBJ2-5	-	CASSLVPGEETQYF	TGCGCCAGCAGCTTGGTCCCAGGGGAAGAGACCCAGTACTTC
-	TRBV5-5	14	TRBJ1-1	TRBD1	CASSFNRGNTEAFF	TGTGCCAGCAGCTTTAACAGGGGGAACACTGAAGCTTTCTTT
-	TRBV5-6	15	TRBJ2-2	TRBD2	CASSLTSGGTGELFF	TGTGCCAGCAGCCTGACTAGCGGGGGAACCGGGGAGCTGTTTTTT
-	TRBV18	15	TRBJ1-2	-	CASSPPGQNAYGYTF	TGTGCCAGCTCACCTCCGGGACAAAACGCGTACGGCTACACCTTC
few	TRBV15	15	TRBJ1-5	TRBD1	CATSTNPRGDQPQHF	TGTGCCACCAGCACCAACCCCAGGGGGGATCAGCCCCAGCATTTT
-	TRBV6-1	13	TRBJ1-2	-	CASSEPGGYGYTF	TGTGCCAGCAGTGAACCAGGCGGCTATGGCTACACCTTC
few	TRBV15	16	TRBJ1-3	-	CATSRRTEGSGNTIYF	TGTGCCACCAGCAGGAGAACGGAGGGCTCTGGAAACACCATATATTTT
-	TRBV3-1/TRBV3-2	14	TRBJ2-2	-	CASSSLESRGELFF	TGTGCCAGCAGCTCCCTGGAGAGTAGGGGGGAGCTGTTTTTT
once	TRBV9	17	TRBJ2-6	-	CASSPGTFSSGANVLTF	TGTGCCAGCAGCCCAGGGACATTTTCCTCTGGGGCCAACGTCCTGACTTTC
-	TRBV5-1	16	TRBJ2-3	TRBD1	CASSTDGQAITDTQYF	TGCGCCAGCAGCACCGACGGACAGGCGATCACAGATACGCAGTATTTT
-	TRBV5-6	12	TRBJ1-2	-	CASSLGLYGYTF	TGTGCCAGCAGCTTAGGGTTATATGGCTACACCTTC
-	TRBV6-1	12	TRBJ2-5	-	CASSEARQTQYF	TGTGCCAGCAGTGAAGCAAGACAGACCCAGTACTTC
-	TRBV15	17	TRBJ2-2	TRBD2	CATSREGLAAGGGELFF	TGTGCCACCAGCAGAGAGGGACTAGCCGCTGGGGGCGGGGAGCTGTTTTTT
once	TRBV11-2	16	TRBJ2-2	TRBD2	CASSLGLAGFTGELFF	TGTGCCAGCAGCTTAGGACTAGCGGGGTTTACCGGGGAGCTGTTTTTT
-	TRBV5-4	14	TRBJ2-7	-	CASSSLGQPYEQYF	TGTGCCAGCAGCTCTCTAGGACAGCCCTACGAGCAGTACTTC
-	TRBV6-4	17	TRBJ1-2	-	CASSDSTSPRPRYGYTF	TGTGCCAGCAGTGACTCGACTTCCCCTCGGCCCCGGTATGGCTACACCTTC
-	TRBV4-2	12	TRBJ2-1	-	CASSQGYNEQFF	TGTGCCAGCAGCCAAGGGTACAATGAGCAGTTCTTC
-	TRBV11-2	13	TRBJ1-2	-	CASSLDIQSGYTF	TGTGCCAGCAGCTTAGATATACAGAGTGGCTACACCTTC
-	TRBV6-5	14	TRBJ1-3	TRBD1	CASKRTGPGNTIYF	TGTGCCAGCAAAAGGACAGGGCCTGGAAACACCATATATTTT
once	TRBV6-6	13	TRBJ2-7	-	CASMDVFPYEQYF	TGTGCCAGCATGGACGTATTCCCCTACGAGCAGTACTTC
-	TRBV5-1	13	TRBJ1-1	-	CASGAGRDTEAFF	TGCGCCAGCGGAGCAGGACGGGACACTGAAGCTTTCTTT
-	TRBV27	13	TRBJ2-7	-	CASSLTRSYEQYF	TGTGCCAGCAGTTTAACAAGATCCTACGAGCAGTACTTC
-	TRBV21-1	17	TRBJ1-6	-	CASSNGGWTGRNSPLHF	TGTGCCAGCAGCAACGGGGGATGGACAGGGCGAAATTCACCCCTCCACTTT
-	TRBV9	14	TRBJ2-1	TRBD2	CASSFTSGGNEQFF	TGTGCCAGCAGTTTTACTAGCGGGGGTAATGAGCAGTTCTTC
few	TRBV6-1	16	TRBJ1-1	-	CASTERTELAERQAFF	TGTGCCAGCACTGAGAGGACCGAACTGGCGGAGCGTCAAGCTTTCTTT
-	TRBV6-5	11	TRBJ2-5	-	CASTQRETQYF	TGTGCCAGTACCCAGAGGGAGACCCAGTACTTC
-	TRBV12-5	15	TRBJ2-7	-	CASGPPGRGTYEQYF	TGTGCTAGTGGTCCCCCGGGTAGGGGAACCTACGAGCAGTACTTC
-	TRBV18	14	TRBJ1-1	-	CASSLTDRSTEAFF	TGTGCCAGCTCACTAACCGACAGAAGCACTGAAGCTTTCTTT
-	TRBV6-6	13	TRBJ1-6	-	CANAEGYNSPLHF	TGTGCCAATGCGGAAGGTTATAATTCACCCCTCCACTTT
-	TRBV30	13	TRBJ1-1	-	CAWRGQMNTEAFF	TGTGCCTGGAGAGGCCAGATGAACACTGAAGCTTTCTTT
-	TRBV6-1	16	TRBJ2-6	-	CASSEGGAAGANVLTF	TGTGCCAGCAGTGAAGGGGGGGCAGCCGGGGCCAACGTCCTGACTTTC
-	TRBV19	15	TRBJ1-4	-	CASSIEGRPSEKLFF	TGTGCCAGTAGTATAGAGGGGCGGCCGAGTGAAAAACTGTTTTTT
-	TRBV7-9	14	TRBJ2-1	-	CASSLVQGLIEQFF	TGTGCCAGCAGCTTAGTACAGGGATTGATTGAGCAGTTCTTC
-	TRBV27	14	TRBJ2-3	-	CASSLQGSTDTQYF	TGTGCCAGCAGCTTACAGGGTAGCACAGATACGCAGTATTTT
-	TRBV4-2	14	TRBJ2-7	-	CASSQDKGAYEQYF	TGTGCCAGCAGCCAAGATAAGGGGGCCTACGAGCAGTACTTC
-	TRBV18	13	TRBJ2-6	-	CASSPSGANVLTF	TGTGCCAGCTCACCTTCTGGGGCCAACGTCCTGACTTTC
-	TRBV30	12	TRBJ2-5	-	CAWSPRRETQYF	TGTGCCTGGAGTCCCAGGCGGGAGACCCAGTACTTC
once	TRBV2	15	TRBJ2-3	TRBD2	CASSVQAGYTDTQYF	TGTGCCAGCAGTGTCCAAGCGGGGTACACAGATACGCAGTATTTT
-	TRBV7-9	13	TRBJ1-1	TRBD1	CASSQNRGTEAFF	TGTGCCAGCAGCCAGAACAGGGGCACTGAAGCTTTCTTT
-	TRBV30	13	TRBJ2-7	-	CAWEGRPTYEQYF	TGTGCCTGGGAGGGGAGGCCGACCTACGAGCAGTACTTC
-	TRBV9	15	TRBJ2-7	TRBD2	CASSVGSSGLYEQYF	TGTGCCAGCAGCGTAGGGTCTAGCGGGCTGTACGAGCAGTACTTC
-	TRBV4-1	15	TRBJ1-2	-	CASSQEPSPRYGYTF	TGCGCCAGCAGCCAAGAGCCGTCCCCCCGATATGGCTACACCTTC
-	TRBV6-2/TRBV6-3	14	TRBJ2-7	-	CASSREGLSYEQYF	TGTGCCAGCAGTCGAGAGGGGTTATCCTACGAGCAGTACTTC